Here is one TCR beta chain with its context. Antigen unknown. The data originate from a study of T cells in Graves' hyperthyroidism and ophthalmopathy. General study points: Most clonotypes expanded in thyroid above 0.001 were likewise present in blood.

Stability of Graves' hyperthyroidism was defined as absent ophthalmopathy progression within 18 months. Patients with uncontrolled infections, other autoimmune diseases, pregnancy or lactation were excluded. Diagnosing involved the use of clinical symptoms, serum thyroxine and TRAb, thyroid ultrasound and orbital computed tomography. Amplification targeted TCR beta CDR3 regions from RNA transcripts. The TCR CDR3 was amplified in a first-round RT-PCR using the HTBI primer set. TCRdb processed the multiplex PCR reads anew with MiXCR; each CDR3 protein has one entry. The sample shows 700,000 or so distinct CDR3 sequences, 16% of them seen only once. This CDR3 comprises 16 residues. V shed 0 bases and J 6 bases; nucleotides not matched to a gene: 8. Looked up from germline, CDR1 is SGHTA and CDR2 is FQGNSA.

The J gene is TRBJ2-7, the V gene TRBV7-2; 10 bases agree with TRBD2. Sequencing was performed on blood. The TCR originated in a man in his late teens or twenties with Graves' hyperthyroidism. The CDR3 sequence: CASSLARLAGAGEQYF. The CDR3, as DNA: TGTGCCAGCAGCTTAGCGCGGCTAGCGGGAGCCGGCGAGCAGTACTTC.